This T cell receptor beta chain was captured by sequencing in a study of T-cell reconstitution after alpha-beta-depleted transplantation in children. V lost 6 bases to trimming and J lost 6 bases; unmatched junction nucleotides: 8. The CDR3 runs to 15 residues. The authors prepared the TCRbeta library with unique molecular identifiers. Each CDR3 protein is one row after TCRdb ran MiXCR on the PCR reads. The data show 190,000 or so distinct CDR3 sequences, 6.5% to 7.5% seen once. This clonotype was detected only a few times. Specimen: PBMCs from the stem cell graft donor, collected from the stem cell graft. The chain recombines TRBV12-3 or TRBV12-4 with TRBJ1-6; 7 nucleotides line up with TRBD1. The receptor was isolated from a human donor who donated a stem cell graft to a child with Wiskott-Aldrich syndrome. The CDR3 is CASRLQGNSNSPLHF. CDR3 nucleotides: TGTGCCAGCAGGTTACAGGGGAATAGTAATTCACCCCTCCACTTT.